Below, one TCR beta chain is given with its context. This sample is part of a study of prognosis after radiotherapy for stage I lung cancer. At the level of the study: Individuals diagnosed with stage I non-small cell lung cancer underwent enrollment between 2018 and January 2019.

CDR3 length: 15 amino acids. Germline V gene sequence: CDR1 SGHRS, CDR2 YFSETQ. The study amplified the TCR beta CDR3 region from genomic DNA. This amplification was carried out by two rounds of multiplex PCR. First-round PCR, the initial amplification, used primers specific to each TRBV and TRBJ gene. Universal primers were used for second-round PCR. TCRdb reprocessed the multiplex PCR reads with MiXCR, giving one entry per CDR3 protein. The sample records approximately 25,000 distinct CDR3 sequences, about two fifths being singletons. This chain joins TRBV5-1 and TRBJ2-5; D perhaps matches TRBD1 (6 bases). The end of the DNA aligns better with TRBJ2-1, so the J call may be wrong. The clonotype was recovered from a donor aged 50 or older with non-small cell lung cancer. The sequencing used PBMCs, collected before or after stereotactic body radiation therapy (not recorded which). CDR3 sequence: CASSPLGGGGNEQFF. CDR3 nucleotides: TGCGCCAGCAGCCCCCTGGGTGGGGGCGGGAATGAGCAGTTCTTC.